The 13 T cell receptor beta chains given below trace back to one sample, sequenced in a study of blood T cell repertoires in COVID-19. Sequencing was performed with immunoSEQ multiplex PCR; in TCRdb, only in-frame clones are kept and a portion is missing. The table has around 60,000 clones, roughly nine tenths seen once; the top ten hold about a sixth. The specimen sequenced was peripheral blood. These TCRs come from a woman in her fifties or sixties with COVID-19, enrolled during active disease.

The chain carries TRBV30 and TRBJ1-1; TRBD1 matches at 8 bases. The ends lost 5 bases at V and 5 bases at J; junction bases unmatched: 13. There are 15 residues in the CDR3. Per the germline V gene, CDR1 is GTSNPN and CDR2 is SVGIG (reference sequence). The CDR3: CAWQMSQGAVTEAFF. CDR3 bases: TGTGCCTGGCAGATGTCCCAGGGGGCGGTAACTGAAGCTTTCTTT.

In its sample, this clone was seen once. The rearrangement uses TRBV11-2 and TRBJ1-1; D is possibly TRBD1 (5 bases). The CDR3 is made up of 15 amino acids. The V end lost 5 bases, the J end lost 1 base, and 14 bases lay between the germline ends. The V gene's germline CDR1 is SGHAT and CDR2 FQNNGV. The CDR3 sequence is CASSQELGGNTEAFF. CDR3 in DNA: TGTGCCAGCAGCCAGGAGCTGGGGGGGAACACTGAAGCTTTCTTT. Full variable domain (missing parts from reference TRBV11-2 and TRBJ1-1): EAGVAQSPRYKIIEKRQSVAFWCNPISGHATLYWYQQILGQGPKLLIQFQNNGVVDDSQLPKDRFSAERLKGVDSTLKIQPAKLEDSAVYLCASSQELGGNTEAFFGQGTRLTVV.

The V gene is TRBV9, the J gene TRBJ2-2, with D hard to call. CDR1 and CDR2 (germline): SGDLS, YYNGEE. V dropped 0 bases and J dropped 4 bases, with 10 bases sitting between them. The CDR3 has 15 residues. CDR3 amino acids: CASSVGPLGTGELFF. The CDR3 DNA reads TGTGCCAGCAGCGTAGGCCCTCTAGGCACCGGGGAGCTGTTTTTT.

The CDR3 DNA reads TGTGCCAGCAGCCCCACAAGAGCGGGAGGTTTGTGGGATTTGGATACGCAGTATTTT. Protein product: CASSPTRAGGLWDLDTQYF. This chain connects TRBV4-2 to TRBJ2-3, with TRBD2 matching over 9 bases. The CDR3 consists of 19 residues. The junction had 20 bases not matched to a gene; V was cut back by 4 bases and J by 6 bases. CDR1 and CDR2 from the germline V gene are LGHNA and YNFKEQ.

The J gene is TRBJ2-1, the V gene TRBV7-9, with TRBD2 matching over 9 bases. The V and J ends lost 5 bases and 5 bases, in that order; junction bases with no gene match: 10. This CDR3 spans 16 amino acids. CDR1 SEHNR and CDR2 FQNEAQ come from the germline V gene (reference sequence). CDR3 DNA: TGTGCCAGCAGCCGAAATAGCGGGAGACCCCACAATGAGCAGTTCTTC. Its protein is CASSRNSGRPHNEQFF.

The chain links TRBV5-4 to TRBJ1-6; D not resolved. Germline lookup yields CDR1 SGHNT and CDR2 YYREEE (reference sequence). V lost 3 bases to trimming and J lost 4 bases, with 11 bases between them. There are 15 residues in the CDR3. CDR3 residues: CASSSQTGYNSPLHF. CDR3 in DNA: TGTGCCAGCAGCTCCCAGACCGGGTATAATTCACCCCTCCACTTT. Looking up the rest from reference TRBV5-4 and TRBJ1-6 gives the full variable domain: ETGVTQSPTHLIKTRGQQVTLRCSSQSGHNTVSWYQQALGQGPQFIFQYYREEENGRGNFPPRFSGLQFPNYSSELNVNALELDDSALYLCASSSQTGYNSPLHFGNGTRLTVT.

This chain connects TRBV29-1 to TRBJ2-7, with a possible D match to TRBD2 (5 bases). CDR1 and CDR2 (germline): SQVTM, ANQGSEA. CDR3 length: 12 amino acids. The germline V and J ends were trimmed by 4 bases and 5 bases, with 12 bases remaining between them. The CDR3 bases are TGCAGCGTTGTACTAGGGATCCACGAGCAGTACTTC. Amino acid sequence: CSVVLGIHEQYF.

The rearrangement uses TRBV6-2 or TRBV6-3 and TRBJ2-7, with TRBD1 identical over 7 bases. Trimming at V came to 6 bases and at J to 3 bases, leaving 8 bases not matched to a gene. Germline V gene sequence: CDR1 MNHEY, CDR2 SVGEGT. CDR3 length equals 14 residues. CDR3 in amino acids: CASSRDRVGYEQYF. CDR3 bases: TGTGCCAGCAGCCGTGACAGGGTGGGCTACGAGCAGTACTTC.

The gene calls are TRBV5-1 and TRBJ1-4; tentatively, D is TRBD1 (6 bases). V was trimmed by 1 base and J by 8 bases, leaving 15 bases between them. The germline V gene encodes CDR1 SGHRS and CDR2 YFSETQ. The CDR3 covers 15 residues. CDR3 coding DNA: TGCGCCAGCAGCTTGCAGACAGGAAGAATCGAAAAACTGTTTTTT. Amino acids: CASSLQTGRIEKLFF.

This clone was counted only a few times. The gene calls are TRBV18 and TRBJ1-5; TRBD1 agrees at 12 bases. The CDR3 spans 16 residues. V shed 2 bases and J 5 bases; nucleotides not matched to a gene: 4. The germline V gene encodes CDR1 KGHSH and CDR2 LQKENI. The CDR3 nucleotides are TGTGCCAGCTCACCAGGGGACAGGGGGCACGATCAGCCCCAGCATTTT. Protein sequence: CASSPGDRGHDQPQHF.

The rearrangement uses TRBV6-5 and TRBJ1-5; the D is unclear. Germline CDR1 reads MNHEY; CDR2 reads SVGAGI. V was pared by 6 bases and J by 0 bases, with 6 bases between. The length of the CDR3 is 13 residues. Here the CDR3 DNA reads TGTGCCAGCAGCCCACATAGCAATCAGCCCCAGCATTTT. Encoded protein: CASSPHSNQPQHF.

In this sample, this clone turned up a few times. J is TRBJ2-3 and V is TRBV12-3 or TRBV12-4, with no clear D. The V gene lost 7 bases and the J gene lost 5 bases, with 10 bases spanning the gap. CDR3 size: 12 residues. CDR3 nucleotides: TGTGCCAGCAAAAAAGCAGGAGATACGCAGTATTTT. Amino acid sequence: CASKKAGDTQYF.

The rearrangement uses TRBV4-1 and TRBJ2-2; 7 bases are shared with TRBD2. The trim removed 1 base at V and 2 bases at J, leaving 7 bases unmatched. Germline lookup yields CDR1 MGHRA and CDR2 YSYEKL. This CDR3 contains 17 residues. The CDR3 DNA reads TGCGCCAGCAGCCAAGCTCAGCTAGCGGATAACACCGGGGAGCTGTTTTTT. Its translation: CASSQAQLADNTGELFF.